The entry below describes one TCR beta chain. The record originates from a study of blood T cell repertoires in COVID-19. Clones were sequenced by immunoSEQ multiplex PCR, and TCRdb holds only the in-frame ones, with some missing. The sample has 60,000 or so clones, approximately 82% seen once. The V gene's germline CDR1 is SGHRS and CDR2 YFSETQ. V lost 0 bases and J 2 bases, leaving 11 bases between the germline ends. The CDR3 is made up of 15 amino acids. The J gene is TRBJ1-1, the V gene TRBV5-1; no clear D gene. Source material: peripheral blood. This clonotype was sampled from a woman at least 80 years old with acute or convalescent COVID-19. The CDR3 here is CASSLDGRANTEAFF. CDR3 sequence (DNA): TGCGCCAGCAGCTTGGACGGGAGAGCTAACACTGAAGCTTTCTTT. The full variable domain, in which reference TRBV5-1 and TRBJ1-1 provide the parts outside the CDR3, is KAGVTQTPRYLIKTRGQQVTLSCSPISGHRSVSWYQQTPGQGLQFLFEYFSETQRNKGNFPGRFSGRQFSNSRSEMNVSTLELGDSALYLCASSLDGRANTEAFFGQGTRLTVV.